The TCR beta chain under discussion was sequenced for a study of cytomegalovirus exposure and HLA in healthy donors. Whole-study results and caveats: HLA alleles showed associations with 15,000 to 20,000 TCR beta sequences in a later analysis, at a 0.05 false discovery rate.

Worth noting for this clone: Its antigen is unknown.

Primers: 60 Vbeta forward and 13 Jbeta reverse. TCRdb's copy holds only in-frame clones and misses some; the assay was immunoSEQ multiplex PCR. The sample records about 76,000 clones, over 60% being singletons. Sequenced: PBMCs. The TCR was taken from a male donor in good health and CMV-seropositive.

The CDR3 sequence: CASSLGGASGNEQFF. CDR3 coding DNA: TGTGCCAGCAGCTTAGGGGGGGCTAGCGGCAACGAGCAGTTCTTC. The rearrangement links TRBV11-3 to TRBJ2-1; possibly TRBD2 for D (7 bases). CDR1 is SGHNT, CDR2 YENEEA, per germline. V lost 1 base and J lost 10, with 17 bases in between. The CDR3 runs to 15 residues.